The 31 T cell receptor beta chains below come from one sample, sequenced in a study of blood T cell repertoires in COVID-19. The data were produced by immunoSEQ multiplex PCR, yet TCRdb's version contains in-frame clones alone and is incomplete. The sample contains about 160,000 clones, about 86% of which appear only once. What was sequenced was PBMCs or T cells enriched from blood (not recorded which). These receptors originate from a man in his fifties who had recovered from COVID-19.

This sequence joins TRBV5-6 and TRBJ1-6, with no clear D. Germline-derived CDR1 and CDR2 are SGHDT and YYEEEE. Trimming cost V 1 base and J 5 bases, with 7 bases left between them. This CDR3 region has 14 residues. DNA for the CDR3: TGTGCCAGCAGCTTGACTGCCGATAATTCACCCCTCCACTTT. It encodes CASSLTADNSPLHF. The full variable domain, in which reference TRBV5-6 and TRBJ1-6 provide the parts outside the CDR3, is DAGVTQSPTHLIKTRGQQVTLRCSPKSGHDTVSWYQQALGQGPQFIFQYYEEEERQRGNFPDRFSGHQFPNYSSELNVNALLLGDSALYLCASSLTADNSPLHFGNGTRLTVT.

V is TRBV7-8 and J is TRBJ1-3; possible D gene TRBD1, 6 bases. V shed 5 bases and J shed 2 bases, with 13 bases lying between them. The CDR3 length is 15 residues. Germline CDR1 and CDR2: SGHVS and FQNEAQ. The chain's CDR3 is CASSPNQGTGNTIYF. The CDR3 nucleotides are TGTGCCAGCAGCCCCAACCAGGGGACTGGAAACACCATATATTTT.

This sequence joins TRBV9 and TRBJ2-3, with TRBD2 matching 7 bases. V was pared by 4 bases and J by 2 bases, with 10 bases of the junction left unmatched. CDR3 length: 16 residues. CDR1 is SGDLS, CDR2 YYNGEE, per germline. As DNA, the CDR3 is TGTGCCAGCAGCTGGAAGCTAGCGGAGCACACAGATACGCAGTATTTT. Protein product: CASSWKLAEHTDTQYF.

The rearrangement links TRBV27 to TRBJ1-2, with 10 bases matching TRBD1. The CDR3 has 14 amino acids. The ends lost 3 bases at V and 7 bases at J; junction bases unmatched: 5. From germline, CDR1 is MNHEY and CDR2 SMNVEV (reference sequence). CDR3 DNA sequence: TGTGCCAGCAGTTTCCGACAGGGGGCGAGTGGCTACACCTTC. This translates into CASSFRQGASGYTF.

This sequence joins TRBV7-9 and TRBJ2-2, with D possibly TRBD1 on 6 matching bases. Trimming cost V 5 bases and J 0 bases, with 13 bases left between them. In germline, CDR1 is SEHNR, CDR2 FQNEAQ (reference sequence). This CDR3 spans 16 amino acids. The CDR3 DNA sequence: TGTGCCAGCAGCCCGTCGGGACAAGCGAACACCGGGGAGCTGTTTTTT. This encodes CASSPSGQANTGELFF.

The chain combines TRBV20-1 with TRBJ2-7; D gene uncertain. Trimming cost V 3 bases and J 0 bases, with 9 bases left between them. Germline V gene data show CDR1 as DFQATT and CDR2 as SNEGSKA (reference sequence). The CDR3 extends over 13 amino acids. CDR3 amino acids: CSASIHHSYEQYF. Written as DNA, the CDR3 is TGCAGTGCTAGTATACATCACTCCTACGAGCAGTACTTC.

The V call is TRBV24-1, the J call TRBJ2-3, with 7 bases aligning to TRBD2. V trimming: 3 bases; J trimming: 4 bases; junction bases outside the gene matches: 6. The CDR3 runs 15 residues. Germline lookup yields CDR1 KGHDR and CDR2 SFDVKD. As DNA, the CDR3 is TGTGCCACCAGTGATACAGCGGGGCGGGCAGATACGCAGTATTTT. Protein: CATSDTAGRADTQYF.

This chain connects TRBV11-3 to TRBJ1-2, with 7 nucleotides matching TRBD1. The CDR3 runs to 14 residues. V dropped 5 bases and J dropped 8; count of bases not matched to a gene: 11. Germline V gene sequence: CDR1 SGHNT, CDR2 YENEEA. CDR3 region: CASSARDRLIGYTF. CDR3 DNA sequence: TGTGCCAGCAGCGCCCGGGACAGACTAATAGGCTACACCTTC.

This chain links TRBV5-4 with TRBJ2-1; TRBD2 is a possible D gene (6 bases). Trimming removed 4 bases at V and 0 bases at J, with 14 bases between. The CDR3 consists of 16 residues. From germline, CDR1 is SGHNT and CDR2 YYREEE (reference sequence). The CDR3 bases are TGTGCCAGCAGCCCGGGACTCCAGAGCTCCTACAATGAGCAGTTCTTC. It is translated as CASSPGLQSSYNEQFF.

J is TRBJ2-7 and V is TRBV19, with a tentative D call TRBD1 (6 bases). The germline gives CDR1 LNHDA, CDR2 SQIVND (reference sequence). The V end was cut by 1 base, the J end by 5 bases, with 15 bases between. This CDR3 is 15 amino acids long. DNA of the CDR3: TGTGCCAGTAGTATAGGATACGGCAGGGGACACGAGCAGTACTTC. Translation: CASSIGYGRGHEQYF.

This chain joins TRBV18 and TRBJ1-1; D ambiguous. The V end lost 3 bases, the J end lost 0 bases, and 8 bases lay between the germline ends. The CDR3 extends over 14 amino acids. Germline V gives CDR1 KGHSH, CDR2 LQKENI. In DNA form, the CDR3 reads TGTGCCAGCTCACCGAAGGAGTTGAACACTGAAGCTTTCTTT. Amino acids: CASSPKELNTEAFF. The variable domain in full, completed from reference TRBV18 and TRBJ1-1, reads NAGVMQNPRHLVRRRGQEARLRCSPMKGHSHVYWYRQLPEEGLKFMVYLQKENIIDESGMPKERFSAEFPKEGPSILRIQQVVRGDSAAYFCASSPKELNTEAFFGQGTRLTVV.

The chain carries TRBV18 and TRBJ1-2; TRBD1 is a possible D gene (6 bases). Germline V gene data show CDR1 as KGHSH and CDR2 as LQKENI. V gave up 2 bases and J gave up 4 bases, with 8 bases separating them. CDR3 length: 13 residues. The CDR3 DNA is TGTGCCAGCTCACCATTGGACAGCTATGGCTACACCTTC. Translation: CASSPLDSYGYTF. The full variable domain, in which reference TRBV18 and TRBJ1-2 provide the parts outside the CDR3, is NAGVMQNPRHLVRRRGQEARLRCSPMKGHSHVYWYRQLPEEGLKFMVYLQKENIIDESGMPKERFSAEFPKEGPSILRIQQVVRGDSAAYFCASSPLDSYGYTFGSGTRLTVV.

The chain is built from TRBV15 and TRBJ2-7, with 10 bases aligning to TRBD1. Trimming at V came to 0 bases and at J to 9 bases, leaving 11 bases not matched to a gene. Germline V gives CDR1 LNHNV, CDR2 YYDKDF (reference sequence). This CDR3 has 16 residues. CDR3 protein: CATSRDPGQGGSGQYF. The CDR3 bases are TGTGCCACCAGCAGAGACCCCGGACAGGGGGGTTCGGGGCAGTACTTC.

This chain joins TRBV9 and TRBJ2-7, with 9 bases identical to TRBD2. The CDR3 covers 15 residues. Germline CDR1 SGDLS, CDR2 YYNGEE. V dropped 4 bases and J dropped 7; count of bases not matched to a gene: 12. CDR3 DNA: TGTGCCAGCAGCCCCCCCAGGGCGGGGGGGCGTGAGCAGTACTTC. It is translated as CASSPPRAGGREQYF.

This chain connects TRBV20-1 to TRBJ2-1; no firm D call. CDR3 size: 11 residues. In germline, CDR1 is DFQATT, CDR2 SNEGSKA (reference sequence). Between the trimmed V and J ends, which lost 6 bases and 6 bases, there was a span of 9 bases. CDR3 coding DNA: TGCAGTGCCTTAGACTTCAATGAGCAGTTCTTC. Translated: CSALDFNEQFF.

This clone was counted once. The chain is built from TRBV11-3 and TRBJ2-3; TRBD2 matches at 9 bases. Per germline, CDR1 SGHNT and CDR2 YENEEA. This CDR3 has 16 residues. V dropped 2 bases and J dropped 2; count of bases not matched to a gene: 5. This chain's CDR3 is CASSLTSGGNTDTQYF. DNA for the CDR3: TGTGCCAGCAGCTTAACAAGCGGGGGGAACACAGATACGCAGTATTTT.

The chain uses TRBV12-5 and TRBJ1-4, with 7 nucleotides matching TRBD1. Trimming removed 3 bases from V and 8 bases from J; junction bases left unmatched: 6. The CDR3 length is 14 residues. Germline CDR1 and CDR2: LGHNT and FRNRAP. The CDR3, as DNA: TGTGCTAGTGGTTTCGGACAGGCGGAGGAAAAACTGTTTTTT. This codes for CASGFGQAEEKLFF.

This chain links TRBV30 with TRBJ2-5, with 9 bases identical to TRBD1. With 2 bases clipped from V and 5 bases from J, the junction kept 3 bases outside the gene matches. The CDR3 spans 13 residues. Germline V gene sequence: CDR1 GTSNPN, CDR2 SVGIG (reference sequence). The CDR3 DNA sequence: TGTGCCTGGAGTCCGGACAGGGGTGAGACCCAGTACTTC. It specifies CAWSPDRGETQYF. The full variable domain, with the rest looked up from reference TRBV30 and TRBJ2-5, is SQTIHQWPATLVQPVGSPLSLECTVEGTSNPNLYWYRQAAGRGLQLLFYSVGIGQISSEVPQNLSASRPQDRQFILSSKKLLLSDSGFYLCAWSPDRGETQYFGPGTRLLVL.

The chain recombines TRBV25-1 with TRBJ2-5, with TRBD1 matching over 9 bases. There are 15 residues in the CDR3. Trimming removed 3 bases from V and 5 bases from J; junction bases left unmatched: 7. Germline V lookup: CDR1 MGHDK, CDR2 SYGVNS. The CDR3 protein is CASSDTGQGWETQYF. In DNA, the CDR3 is TGTGCCAGCAGTGATACAGGACAGGGGTGGGAGACCCAGTACTTC.

This rearrangement joins TRBV6-1 to TRBJ1-3; D unclear. V shed 1 base and J shed 9 bases, with 4 bases lying between them. The CDR3 has 11 amino acids. Germline CDR1 reads MNHNS; CDR2 reads SASEGT. This CDR3 reads CASSEVSTIYF. The CDR3 DNA reads as TGTGCCAGCAGTGAAGTGAGCACCATATATTTT.

V and J are TRBV19 and TRBJ2-1; D may be TRBD1 (6 bases). V shed 2 bases and J shed 8 bases, with 19 bases lying between them. Germline V gene lookup returns CDR1 LNHDA and CDR2 SQIVND (reference sequence). The CDR3 has 16 residues. The CDR3 region is CASSIFGDNARDEQFF. The CDR3 region has the DNA TGTGCCAGTAGTATATTCGGGGACAATGCCCGAGATGAGCAGTTCTTC.

This clone was detected a few times. The rearrangement uses TRBV3-1 (or the pseudogene TRBV3-2) and TRBJ2-3, with TRBD1 as a possible D gene (6 bases). The CDR3 sequence is 15 residues long. Trimming removed 2 bases from V and 0 bases from J, with 9 bases in between. Germline V gene data show CDR1 as LGHDT and CDR2 as YNNKEL (reference sequence). Here the CDR3 reads CASSQTTGSTDTQYF. As DNA, the CDR3 is TGTGCCAGCAGCCAAACGACAGGTAGCACAGATACGCAGTATTTT.

CDR3 residues: CASSVDVQGESPLHF. The CDR3 region has the DNA TGTGCCAGCAGCGTAGATGTACAGGGCGAATCACCCCTCCACTTT. The gene calls are TRBV9 and TRBJ1-6, with a possible D match to TRBD1 (6 bases). The V end was cut by 0 bases, the J end by 10 bases, with 14 bases between. Germline assignment: CDR1 SGDLS and CDR2 YYNGEE. The CDR3 has 15 residues. Filled out from reference TRBV9 and TRBJ1-6, the complete variable domain reads DSGVTQTPKHLITATGQRVTLRCSPRSGDLSVYWYQQSLDQGLQFLIQYYNGEERAKGNILERFSAQQFPDLHSELNLSSLELGDSALYFCASSVDVQGESPLHFGNGTRLTVT.

V and J are TRBV7-9 and TRBJ1-1, with 7 bases that match TRBD1. From germline, CDR1 is SEHNR and CDR2 FQNEAQ (reference sequence). CDR3 length: 14 amino acids. The V and J ends lost 4 bases and 4 bases, in that order; junction bases with no gene match: 6. CDR3 coding DNA: TGTGCCAGCAGCTCCAGACAGGGCGGCACTGAAGCTTTCTTT. As protein: CASSSRQGGTEAFF.

This rearrangement joins TRBV6-5 to TRBJ1-2; D remains ambiguous. The CDR3 runs 15 residues. V was trimmed by 2 bases and J by 0 bases, leaving 10 bases between them. The germline V gene has CDR1 MNHEY and CDR2 SVGAGI. The DNA for the CDR3 is TGTGCCAGCAGTTACGGCGGTGGAGCTAACTATGGCTACACCTTC. Protein sequence: CASSYGGGANYGYTF.

V and J are TRBV6-2 or TRBV6-3 and TRBJ1-2; 10 nucleotides align to TRBD1. This CDR3 has 17 amino acids. CDR1 MNHEY and CDR2 SVGEGT come from the germline V gene. Germline trimming cut 2 bases from V and 6 bases from J; bases unmatched to any gene: 12. The CDR3 loop is CASSYGGDRGVYDGYTF. CDR3 in DNA: TGTGCCAGCAGTTACGGTGGGGACAGGGGCGTCTACGATGGCTACACCTTC.

V gene TRBV5-6 combines with J gene TRBJ1-5; no reliable D call. The CDR3 extends over 12 amino acids. The germline gives CDR1 SGHDT, CDR2 YYEEEE. Trimming cost V 4 bases and J 3 bases, with 5 bases left between them. The CDR3 DNA follows: TGTGCCAGCAGCCTCTACAATCAGCCCCAGCATTTT. Protein product: CASSLYNQPQHF. Filled out from reference TRBV5-6 and TRBJ1-5, the complete variable domain reads DAGVTQSPTHLIKTRGQQVTLRCSPKSGHDTVSWYQQALGQGPQFIFQYYEEEERQRGNFPDRFSGHQFPNYSSELNVNALLLGDSALYLCASSLYNQPQHFGDGTRLSIL.

The genes are TRBV19 and TRBJ1-2; perhaps TRBD1 as D (5 bases). With 0 bases removed from V and 6 bases from J, the gap between germline ends came to 11 bases. The germline V gene has CDR1 LNHDA and CDR2 SQIVND (reference sequence). This CDR3 is built from 14 residues. The CDR3 bases are TGTGCCAGTAGTATAGATATCAGGGTCAATGGCTACACCTTC. Translated, it gives CASSIDIRVNGYTF.

The V gene is TRBV6-2 or TRBV6-3, the J gene TRBJ1-5; D might be TRBD1 (6 bases). The V gene lost 4 bases and the J gene lost 3 bases, with 16 bases spanning the gap. Germline V CDR1 and CDR2: MNHEY, SVGEGT. CDR3 size: 16 residues. CDR3 nucleotide sequence: TGTGCCAGCAGTTCCACACCGGACAGCGTCAATCAGCCCCAGCATTTT. Its protein is CASSSTPDSVNQPQHF.

J is TRBJ1-2 and V is TRBV21-1. TRBV21-1 is described as a pseudogene. This CDR3 is built from 15 residues. The CDR3 loop is CASSKAAGENYGYTF. The DNA for the CDR3 is TGTGCCAGCAGCAAAGCGGCCGGGGAGAACTATGGCTACACCTTC.

This rearrangement joins TRBV14 to TRBJ1-6, with a tentative D call TRBD1 (5 bases). Germline V gene data show CDR1 as SGHDN and CDR2 as FVKESK. The V gene lost 4 bases and the J gene lost 10 bases, with 14 bases spanning the gap. This CDR3 is built from 14 residues. The CDR3 DNA sequence: TGTGCCAGCAGCCGCGCCGGGGGTTGGTCACCCCTCCACTTT. Amino acid sequence: CASSRAGGWSPLHF.